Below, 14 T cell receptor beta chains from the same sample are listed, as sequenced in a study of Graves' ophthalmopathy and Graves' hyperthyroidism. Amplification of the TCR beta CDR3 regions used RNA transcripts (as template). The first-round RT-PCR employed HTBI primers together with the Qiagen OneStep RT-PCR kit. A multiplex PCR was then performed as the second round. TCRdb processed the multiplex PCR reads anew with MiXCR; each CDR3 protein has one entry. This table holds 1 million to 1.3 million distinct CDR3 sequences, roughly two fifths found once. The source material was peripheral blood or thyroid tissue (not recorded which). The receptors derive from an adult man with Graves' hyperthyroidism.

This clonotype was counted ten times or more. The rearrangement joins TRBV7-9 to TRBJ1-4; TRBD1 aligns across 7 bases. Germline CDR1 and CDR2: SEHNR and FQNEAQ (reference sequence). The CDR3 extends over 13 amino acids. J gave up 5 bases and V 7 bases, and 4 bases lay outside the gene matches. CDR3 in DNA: TGTGCCAGCAAGGGACAGCTAAATGAAAAACTGTTTTTT. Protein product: CASKGQLNEKLFF.

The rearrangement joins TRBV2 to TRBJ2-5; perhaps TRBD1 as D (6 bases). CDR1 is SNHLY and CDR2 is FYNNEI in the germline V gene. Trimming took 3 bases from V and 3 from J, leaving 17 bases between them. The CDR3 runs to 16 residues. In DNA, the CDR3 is TGTGCCAGCAGTGAGGGGGCCCCCCGGCCTGAAGAGACCCAGTACTTC. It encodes CASSEGAPRPEETQYF.

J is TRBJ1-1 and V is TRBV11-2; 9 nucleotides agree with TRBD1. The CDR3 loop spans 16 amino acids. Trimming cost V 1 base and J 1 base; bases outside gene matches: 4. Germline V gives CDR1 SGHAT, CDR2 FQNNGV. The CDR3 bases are TGTGCCAGCAGCTTAGCTCTGGGACAGGGGAACACTGAAGCTTTCTTT. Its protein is CASSLALGQGNTEAFF.

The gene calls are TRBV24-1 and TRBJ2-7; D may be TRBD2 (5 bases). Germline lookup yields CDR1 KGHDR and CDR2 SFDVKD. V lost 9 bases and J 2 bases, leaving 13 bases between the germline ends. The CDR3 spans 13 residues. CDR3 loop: CATEGSGPYEQYF. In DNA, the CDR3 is TGTGCCACCGAGGGTTCGGGTCCCTACGAGCAGTACTTC.

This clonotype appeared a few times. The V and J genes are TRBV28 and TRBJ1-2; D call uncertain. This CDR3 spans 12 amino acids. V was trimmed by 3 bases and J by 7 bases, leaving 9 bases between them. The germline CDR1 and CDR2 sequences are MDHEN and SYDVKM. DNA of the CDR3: TGTGCCAGCAGTTTTATCGGGCCTGGCTACACCTTC. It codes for CASSFIGPGYTF.

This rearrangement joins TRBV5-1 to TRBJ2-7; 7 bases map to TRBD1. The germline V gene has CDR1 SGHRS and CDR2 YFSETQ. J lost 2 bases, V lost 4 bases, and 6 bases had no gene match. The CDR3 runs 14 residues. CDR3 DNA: TGCGCCAGCAGCATCCGGGACAGCCCCTACGAGCAGTACTTC. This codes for CASSIRDSPYEQYF.

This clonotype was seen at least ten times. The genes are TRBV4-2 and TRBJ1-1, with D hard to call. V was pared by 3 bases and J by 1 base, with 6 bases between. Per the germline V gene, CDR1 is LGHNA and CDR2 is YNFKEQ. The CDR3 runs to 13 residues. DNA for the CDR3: TGTGCCAGCAGCCAGCACTGGAACACTGAAGCTTTCTTT. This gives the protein CASSQHWNTEAFF.

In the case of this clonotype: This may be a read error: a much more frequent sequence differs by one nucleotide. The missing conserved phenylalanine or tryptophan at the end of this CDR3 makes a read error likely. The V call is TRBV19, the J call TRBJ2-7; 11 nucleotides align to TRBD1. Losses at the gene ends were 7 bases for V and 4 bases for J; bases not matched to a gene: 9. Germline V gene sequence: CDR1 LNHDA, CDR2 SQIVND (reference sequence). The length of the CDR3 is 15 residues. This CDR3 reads CASTAADRGHYEQYS. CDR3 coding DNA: TGTGCCAGTACCGCCGCGGACAGGGGGCATTACGAGCAGTACTCC.

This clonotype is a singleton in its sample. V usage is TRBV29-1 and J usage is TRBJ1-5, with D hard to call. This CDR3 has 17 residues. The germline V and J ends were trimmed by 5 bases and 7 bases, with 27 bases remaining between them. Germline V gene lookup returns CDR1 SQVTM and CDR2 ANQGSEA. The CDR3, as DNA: TGCAGCGTTAGCGGACTAGCGGGAGGACTCTACGAGCAGCCCCAGCATTTT. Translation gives CSVSGLAGGLYEQPQHF. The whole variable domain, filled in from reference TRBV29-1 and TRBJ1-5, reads SAVISQKPSRDICQRGTSLTIQCQVDSQVTMMFWYRQQPGQSLTLIATANQGSEATYESGFVIDKFPISRPNLTFSTLTVSNMSPEDSSIYLCSVSGLAGGLYEQPQHFGDGTRLSIL.

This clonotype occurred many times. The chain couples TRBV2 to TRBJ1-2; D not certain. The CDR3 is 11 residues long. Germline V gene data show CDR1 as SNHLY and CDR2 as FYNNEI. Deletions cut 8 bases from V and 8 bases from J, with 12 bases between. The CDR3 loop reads CASPADFGYTF. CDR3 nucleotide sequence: TGTGCCAGCCCAGCGGATTTCGGCTACACCTTC.

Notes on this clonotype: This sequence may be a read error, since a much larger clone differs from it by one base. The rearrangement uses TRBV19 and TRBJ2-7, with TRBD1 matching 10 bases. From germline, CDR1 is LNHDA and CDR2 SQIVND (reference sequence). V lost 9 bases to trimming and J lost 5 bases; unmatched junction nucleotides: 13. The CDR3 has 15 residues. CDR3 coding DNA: TGTGCCAGCAGCACGCCGGGACAGGGGACCCACGAGCAGTACTTC. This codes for CASSTPGQGTHEQYF.

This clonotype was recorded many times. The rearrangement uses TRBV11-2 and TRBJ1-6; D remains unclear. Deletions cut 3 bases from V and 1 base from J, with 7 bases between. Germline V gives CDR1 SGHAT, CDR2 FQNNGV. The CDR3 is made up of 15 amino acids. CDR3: CASSFEGSYNSPLHF. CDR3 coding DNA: TGTGCCAGCAGCTTTGAGGGTTCCTATAATTCACCCCTCCACTTT.

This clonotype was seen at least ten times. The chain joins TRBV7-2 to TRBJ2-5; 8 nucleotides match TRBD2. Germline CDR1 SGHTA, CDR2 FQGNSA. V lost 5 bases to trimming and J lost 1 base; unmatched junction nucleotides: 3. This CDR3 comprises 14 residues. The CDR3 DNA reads TGTGCCAGCAGCCCTAGCGGGCCCCAAGAGACCCAGTACTTC. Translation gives CASSPSGPQETQYF.

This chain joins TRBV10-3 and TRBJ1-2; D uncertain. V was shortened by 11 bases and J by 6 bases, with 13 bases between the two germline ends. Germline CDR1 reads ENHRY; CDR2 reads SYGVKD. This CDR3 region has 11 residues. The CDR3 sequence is CALSSGHGYTF. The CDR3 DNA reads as TGTGCCCTCTCCTCCGGGCATGGCTACACCTTC.